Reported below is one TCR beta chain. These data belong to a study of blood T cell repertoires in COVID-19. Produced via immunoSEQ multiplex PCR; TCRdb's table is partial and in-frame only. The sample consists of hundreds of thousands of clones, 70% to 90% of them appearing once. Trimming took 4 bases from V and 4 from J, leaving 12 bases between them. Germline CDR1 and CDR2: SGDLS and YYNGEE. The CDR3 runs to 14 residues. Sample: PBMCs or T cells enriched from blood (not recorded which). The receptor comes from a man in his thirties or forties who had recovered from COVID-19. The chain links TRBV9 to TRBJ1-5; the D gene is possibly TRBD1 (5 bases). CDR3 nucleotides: TGTGCCAGCAGCCCCCCAGGGAATAATCAGCCCCAGCATTTT. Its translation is CASSPPGNNQPQHF.